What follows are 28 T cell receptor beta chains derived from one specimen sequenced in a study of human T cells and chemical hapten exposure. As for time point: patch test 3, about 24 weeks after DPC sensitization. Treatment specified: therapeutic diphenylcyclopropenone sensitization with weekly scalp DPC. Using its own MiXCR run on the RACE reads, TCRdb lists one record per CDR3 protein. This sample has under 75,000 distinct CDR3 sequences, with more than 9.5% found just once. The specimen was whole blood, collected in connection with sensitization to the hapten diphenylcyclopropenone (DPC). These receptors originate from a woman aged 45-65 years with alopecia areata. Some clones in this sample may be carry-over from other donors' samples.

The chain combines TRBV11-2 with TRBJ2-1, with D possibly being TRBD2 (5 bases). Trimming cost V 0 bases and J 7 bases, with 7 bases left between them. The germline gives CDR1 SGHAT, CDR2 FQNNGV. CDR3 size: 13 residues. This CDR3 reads CASSLDRGNEQFF. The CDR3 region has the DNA TGTGCCAGCAGCTTAGATCGCGGGAATGAGCAGTTCTTC.

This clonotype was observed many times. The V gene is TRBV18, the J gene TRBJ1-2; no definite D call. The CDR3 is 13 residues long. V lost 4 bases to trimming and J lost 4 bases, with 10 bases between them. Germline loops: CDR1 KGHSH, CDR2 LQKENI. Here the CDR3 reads CASSLESGYGYTF. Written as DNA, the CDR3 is TGTGCCAGCTCACTGGAGAGTGGCTATGGCTACACCTTC.

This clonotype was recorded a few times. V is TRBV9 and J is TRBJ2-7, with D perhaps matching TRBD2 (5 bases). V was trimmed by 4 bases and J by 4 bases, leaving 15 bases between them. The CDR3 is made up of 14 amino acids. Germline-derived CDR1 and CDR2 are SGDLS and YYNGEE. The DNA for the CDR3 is TGTGCCAGCAGCATGGACTTCAACCCTTACGAGCAGTACTTC. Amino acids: CASSMDFNPYEQYF. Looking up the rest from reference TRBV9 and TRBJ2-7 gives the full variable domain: DSGVTQTPKHLITATGQRVTLRCSPRSGDLSVYWYQQSLDQGLQFLIQYYNGEERAKGNILERFSAQQFPDLHSELNLSSLELGDSALYFCASSMDFNPYEQYFGPGTRLTVT.

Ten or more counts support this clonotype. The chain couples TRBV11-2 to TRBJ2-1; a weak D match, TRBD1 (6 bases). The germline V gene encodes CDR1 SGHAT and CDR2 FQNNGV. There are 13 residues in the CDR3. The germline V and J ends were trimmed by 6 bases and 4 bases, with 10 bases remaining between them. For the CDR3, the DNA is TGTGCCAGCAGACCGACAGGTTACAATGAGCAGTTCTTC. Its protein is CASRPTGYNEQFF.

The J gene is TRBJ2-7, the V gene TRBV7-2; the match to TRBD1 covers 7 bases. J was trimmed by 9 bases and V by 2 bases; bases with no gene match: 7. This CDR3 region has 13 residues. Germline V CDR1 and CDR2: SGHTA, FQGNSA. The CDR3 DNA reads TGTGCCAGCAGCTTAAAGGGGGCGCCAGGGCAGTACTTC. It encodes CASSLKGAPGQYF. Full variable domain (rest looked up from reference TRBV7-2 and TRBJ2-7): GAGVSQSPSNKVTEKGKDVELRCDPISGHTALYWYRQSLGQGLEFLIYFQGNSAPDKSGLPSDRFSAERTGGSVSTLTIQRTQQEDSAVYLCASSLKGAPGQYFGPGTRLTVT.

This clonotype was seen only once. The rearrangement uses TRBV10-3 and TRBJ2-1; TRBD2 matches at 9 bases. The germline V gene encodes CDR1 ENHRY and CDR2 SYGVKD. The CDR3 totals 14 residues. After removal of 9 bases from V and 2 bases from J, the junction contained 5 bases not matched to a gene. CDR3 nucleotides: TGTGCCATTTCTAGCGGGACCACCTACAATGAGCAGTTCTTC. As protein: CAISSGTTYNEQFF.

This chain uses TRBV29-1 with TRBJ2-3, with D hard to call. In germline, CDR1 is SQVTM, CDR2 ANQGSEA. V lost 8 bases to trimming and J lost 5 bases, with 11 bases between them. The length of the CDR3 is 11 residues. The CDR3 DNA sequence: TGCAGCCAGAGTATCCGAGATACGCAGTATTTT. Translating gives CSQSIRDTQYF.

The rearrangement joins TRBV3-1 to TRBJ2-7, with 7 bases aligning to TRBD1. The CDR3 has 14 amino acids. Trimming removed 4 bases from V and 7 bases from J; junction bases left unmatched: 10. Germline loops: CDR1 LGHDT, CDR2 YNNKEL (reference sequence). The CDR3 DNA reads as TGTGCCAGCAGCCTTCTGAGGGGGCTAGGGGAGCAGTACTTC. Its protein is CASSLLRGLGEQYF.

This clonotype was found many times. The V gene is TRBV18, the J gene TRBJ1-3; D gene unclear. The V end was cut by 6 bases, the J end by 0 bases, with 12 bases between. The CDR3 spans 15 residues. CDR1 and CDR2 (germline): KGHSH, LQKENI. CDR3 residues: CASSPYANSGNTIYF. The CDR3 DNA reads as TGTGCCAGCTCTCCCTACGCCAACTCTGGAAACACCATATATTTT. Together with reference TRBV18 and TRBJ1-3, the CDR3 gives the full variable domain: NAGVMQNPRHLVRRRGQEARLRCSPMKGHSHVYWYRQLPEEGLKFMVYLQKENIIDESGMPKERFSAEFPKEGPSILRIQQVVRGDSAAYFCASSPYANSGNTIYFGEGSWLTVV.

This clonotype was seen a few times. The CDR3 nucleotides read TGTGCCACCTCCGAGGGGCAGGGGGCTTACAATGAGCAGTTCTTC. Its protein is CATSEGQGAYNEQFF. The chain links TRBV10-3 to TRBJ2-1; 8 bases align to TRBD1. The CDR3 length is 15 residues. The V gene's germline CDR1 is ENHRY and CDR2 SYGVKD. Germline trimming cut 10 bases from V and 4 bases from J; bases unmatched to any gene: 12.

The CDR3 sequence is CASLQGSGNTEAFF. Written as DNA, the CDR3 is TGTGCCAGCCTACAGGGGAGTGGGAACACTGAAGCTTTCTTT. The V call is TRBV28, the J call TRBJ1-1; 7 bases are shared with TRBD1. In germline, CDR1 is MDHEN, CDR2 SYDVKM. The V and J ends lost 8 bases and 1 base, in that order; junction bases with no gene match: 7. The CDR3 has 14 amino acids. The full variable domain, in which reference TRBV28 and TRBJ1-1 provide the parts outside the CDR3, is DVKVTQSSRYLVKRTGEKVFLECVQDMDHENMFWYRQDPGLGLRLIYFSYDVKMKEKGDIPEGYSVSREKKERFSLILESASTNQTSMYLCASLQGSGNTEAFFGQGTRLTVV.

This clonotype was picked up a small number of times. The CDR3 protein is CASSKVGLSSYNEQFF. The CDR3, as DNA: TGTGCCAGCAGCAAAGTAGGACTAAGCTCCTACAATGAGCAGTTCTTC. The chain has TRBV21-1 and TRBJ2-1; TRBD2, as called in the table, went unchecked against the DNA. TRBV21-1 is deemed a pseudogene. This CDR3 has 16 residues.

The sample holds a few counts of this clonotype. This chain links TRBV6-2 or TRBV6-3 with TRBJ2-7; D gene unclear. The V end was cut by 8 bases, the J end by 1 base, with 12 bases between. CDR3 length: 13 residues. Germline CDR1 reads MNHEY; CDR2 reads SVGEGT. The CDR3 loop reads CASLESGSYEQYF. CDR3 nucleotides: TGTGCCAGCTTGGAAAGTGGGTCCTACGAGCAGTACTTC.

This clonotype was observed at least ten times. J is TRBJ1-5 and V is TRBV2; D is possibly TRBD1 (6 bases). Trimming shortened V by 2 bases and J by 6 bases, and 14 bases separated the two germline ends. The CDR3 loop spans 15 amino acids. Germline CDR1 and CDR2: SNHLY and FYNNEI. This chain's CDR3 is CASSESTGKGQPQHF. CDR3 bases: TGTGCCAGCAGTGAAAGCACAGGGAAGGGTCAGCCCCAGCATTTT. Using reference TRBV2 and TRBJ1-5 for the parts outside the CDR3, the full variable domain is EPEVTQTPSHQVTQMGQEVILRCVPISNHLYFYWYRQILGQKVEFLVSFYNNEISEKSEIFDDQFSVERPDGSNFTLKIRSTKLEDSAMYFCASSESTGKGQPQHFGDGTRLSIL.

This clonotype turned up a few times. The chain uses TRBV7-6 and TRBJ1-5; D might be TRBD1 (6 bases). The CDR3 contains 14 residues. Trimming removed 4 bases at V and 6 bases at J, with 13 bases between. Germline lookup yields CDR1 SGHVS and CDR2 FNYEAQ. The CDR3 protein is CASSSTGSGQPQHF. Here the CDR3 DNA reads TGTGCCAGCAGCTCAACAGGGTCGGGTCAGCCCCAGCATTTT.

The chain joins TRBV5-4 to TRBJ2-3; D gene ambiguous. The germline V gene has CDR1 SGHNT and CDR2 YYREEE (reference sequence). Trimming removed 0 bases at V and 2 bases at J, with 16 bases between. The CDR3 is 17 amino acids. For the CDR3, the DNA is TGTGCCAGCAGCTTGGCCGTTAGTAGTATTGTCACAGATACGCAGTATTTT. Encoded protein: CASSLAVSSIVTDTQYF.

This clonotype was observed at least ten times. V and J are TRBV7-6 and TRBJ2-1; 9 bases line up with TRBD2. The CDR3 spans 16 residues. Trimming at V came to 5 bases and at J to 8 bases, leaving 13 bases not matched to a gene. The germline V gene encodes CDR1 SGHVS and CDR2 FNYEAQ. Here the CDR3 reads CASSLPGLAVEDEQFF. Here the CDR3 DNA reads TGTGCCAGCAGCCTCCCGGGACTAGCTGTGGAGGATGAGCAGTTCTTC.

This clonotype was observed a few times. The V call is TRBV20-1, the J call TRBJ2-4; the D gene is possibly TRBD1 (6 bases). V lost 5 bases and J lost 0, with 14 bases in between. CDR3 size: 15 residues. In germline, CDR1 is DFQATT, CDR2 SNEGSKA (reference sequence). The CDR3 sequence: CSAVDSFLAKNIQYF. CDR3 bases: TGCAGTGCTGTGGACAGTTTCTTAGCCAAAAACATTCAGTACTTC.

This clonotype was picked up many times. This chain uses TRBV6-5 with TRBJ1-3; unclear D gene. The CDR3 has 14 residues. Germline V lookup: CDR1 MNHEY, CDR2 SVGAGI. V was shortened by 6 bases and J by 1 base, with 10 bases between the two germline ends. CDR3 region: CASRSSSSGNTIYF. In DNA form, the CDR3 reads TGTGCCAGCAGATCTTCGTCTTCTGGAAACACCATATATTTT.

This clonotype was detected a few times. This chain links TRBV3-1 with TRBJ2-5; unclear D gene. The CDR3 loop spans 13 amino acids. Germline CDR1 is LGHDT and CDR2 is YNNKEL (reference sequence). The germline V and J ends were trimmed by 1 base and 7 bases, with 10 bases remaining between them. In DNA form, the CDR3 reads TGTGCCAGCAGCCAAGGGCAAGGTCGGACCCAGTACTTC. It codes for CASSQGQGRTQYF.

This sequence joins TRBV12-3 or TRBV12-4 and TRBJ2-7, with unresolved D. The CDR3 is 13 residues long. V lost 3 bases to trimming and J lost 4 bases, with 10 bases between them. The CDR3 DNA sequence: TGTGCCAGCAGTTTCGCGGTGAGTTACGAGCAGTACTTC. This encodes CASSFAVSYEQYF.

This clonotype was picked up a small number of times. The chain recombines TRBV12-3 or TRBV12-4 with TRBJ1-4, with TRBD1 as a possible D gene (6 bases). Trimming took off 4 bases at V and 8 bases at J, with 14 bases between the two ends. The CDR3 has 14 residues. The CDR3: CASSSGTPGEKLFF. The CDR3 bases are TGTGCCAGCAGTTCCGGGACACCCGGCGAAAAACTGTTTTTT.

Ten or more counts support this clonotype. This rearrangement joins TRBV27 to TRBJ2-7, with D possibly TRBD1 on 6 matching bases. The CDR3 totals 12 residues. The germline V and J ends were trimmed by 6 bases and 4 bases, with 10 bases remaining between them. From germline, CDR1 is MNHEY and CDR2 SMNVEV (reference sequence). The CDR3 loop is CASRTQGYEQYF. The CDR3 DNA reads TGTGCCAGCAGGACACAGGGATACGAGCAGTACTTC.

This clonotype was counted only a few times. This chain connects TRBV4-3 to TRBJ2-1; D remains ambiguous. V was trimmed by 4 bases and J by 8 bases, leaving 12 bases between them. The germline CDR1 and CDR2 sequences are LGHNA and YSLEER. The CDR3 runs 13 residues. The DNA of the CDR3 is TGCGCCAGCAGCCTGTCGCGGCACGATGAGCAGTTCTTC. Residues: CASSLSRHDEQFF.

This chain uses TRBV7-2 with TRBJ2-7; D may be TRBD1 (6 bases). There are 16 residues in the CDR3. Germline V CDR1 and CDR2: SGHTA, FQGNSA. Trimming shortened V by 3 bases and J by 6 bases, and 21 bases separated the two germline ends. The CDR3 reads CASSFPSPGPGVEQYF. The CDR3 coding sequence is TGTGCCAGCAGCTTTCCCAGCCCGGGGCCAGGGGTCGAGCAGTACTTC. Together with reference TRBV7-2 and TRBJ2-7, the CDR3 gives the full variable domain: GAGVSQSPSNKVTEKGKDVELRCDPISGHTALYWYRQSLGQGLEFLIYFQGNSAPDKSGLPSDRFSAERTGGSVSTLTIQRTQQEDSAVYLCASSFPSPGPGVEQYFGPGTRLTVT.

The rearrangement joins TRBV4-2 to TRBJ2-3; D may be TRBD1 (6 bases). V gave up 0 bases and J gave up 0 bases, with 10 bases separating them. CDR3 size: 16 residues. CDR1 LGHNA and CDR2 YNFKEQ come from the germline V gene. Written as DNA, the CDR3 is TGTGCCAGCAGCCAAGAGGGGGACACTAGCACAGATACGCAGTATTTT. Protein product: CASSQEGDTSTDTQYF.

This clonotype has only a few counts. Here the CDR3 reads CASSVQGMNTEAFF. The DNA for the CDR3 is TGTGCCAGCAGCGTACAGGGGATGAACACTGAAGCTTTCTTT. This chain connects TRBV9 to TRBJ1-1, with D tentatively TRBD1 (6 bases). V lost 1 base to trimming and J lost 0 bases, with 7 bases between them. CDR3 length equals 14 residues. Looked up from germline, CDR1 is SGDLS and CDR2 is YYNGEE.

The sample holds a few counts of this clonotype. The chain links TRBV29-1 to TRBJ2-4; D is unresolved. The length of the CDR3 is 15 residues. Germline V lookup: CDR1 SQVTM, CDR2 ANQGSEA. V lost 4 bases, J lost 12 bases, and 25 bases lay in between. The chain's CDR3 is CSVAYLRDTNGDQYF. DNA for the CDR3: TGCAGCGTTGCCTATCTTAGGGATACTAATGGGGATCAGTACTTC.